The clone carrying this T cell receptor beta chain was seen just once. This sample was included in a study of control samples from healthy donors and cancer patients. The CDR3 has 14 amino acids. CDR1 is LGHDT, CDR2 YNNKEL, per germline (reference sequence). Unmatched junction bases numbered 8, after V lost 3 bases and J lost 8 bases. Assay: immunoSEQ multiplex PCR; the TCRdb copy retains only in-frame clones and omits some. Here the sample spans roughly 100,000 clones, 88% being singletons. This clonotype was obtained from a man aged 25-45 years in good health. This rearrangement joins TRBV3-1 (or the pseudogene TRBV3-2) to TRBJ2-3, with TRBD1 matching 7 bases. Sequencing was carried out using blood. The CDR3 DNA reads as TGTGCCAGCAGCCACGATACGACAGGGCTTACGCAGTATTTT. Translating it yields CASSHDTTGLTQYF.